This T cell receptor beta chain was retrieved from a study of beta chain features in type 1 diabetes. Study-wide background: All samples combined gave about 100 million sorted cells for examination. Overall study findings and caveats: There was a moderate but significant shortening of TCRB CDR3s in all four CD4+ subsets of Type 1 diabetes patients. Insertion counts at VDJ junctions were lower in type 1 diabetes patients, who also showed more deletions there.

Trimming cost V 3 bases and J 4 bases, with 12 bases left between them. CDR1 is SEHNR, CDR2 FQNEAQ, per germline (reference sequence). This CDR3 comprises 15 residues. Only a few counts were recorded for this clone. Its antigen is unknown. Blood was collected once per donor into heparin, averaging around 120 mL. Isolated RNA was reverse transcribed in full, so expressed TCRB transcripts were sequenced. The data were produced by immunoSEQ multiplex PCR, yet TCRdb's version contains in-frame clones alone and is incomplete. Of some 640,000 clones in the sample, roughly 13% are singletons; the top ten hold 0.04%.

The specimen sequenced was naive CD4+ T cells from blood. The receptor's source is a man between 18 and 29 years old with type 1 diabetes. This chain uses TRBV7-9 with TRBJ2-2; D is unclear. Here the CDR3 reads CASSLQTELTGELFF. CDR3 sequence (DNA): TGTGCCAGCAGCTTGCAGACTGAACTCACCGGGGAGCTGTTTTTT.